Below are 4 T cell receptor beta chains sequenced from a single sample in a study of CD8 T cells in ankylosing spondylitis. Study-wide results and limits: The study identified a TCR beta motif of under 10 highly homologous variants that appeared characteristic of ankylosing spondylitis blood.

TCRdb analysed the 5' RACE reads with MiXCR anew, one entry per CDR3 protein. The sample comprises fewer than 550,000 distinct CDR3 sequences, about 5.4% of which are singletons, and 3.5% rests with the top ten. No cognate antigen is known for these TCRs. Sequences were obtained from blood, either unsorted or a sorted T cell fraction (not recorded which). The receptors derive from a male donor with ankylosing spondylitis.

The chain carries TRBV10-1 and TRBJ1-5; unclear D gene. From germline, CDR1 is WNHNN and CDR2 SYGVQD (reference sequence). The V end lost 6 bases, the J end lost 6 bases, and 12 bases lay between the germline ends. The CDR3 has 13 amino acids. The CDR3 nucleotides read TGCGCCAGCAGGCGCGTGACGGGTCAGCCCCAGCATTTT. Its protein is CASRRVTGQPQHF.

The table lists this clonotype with many counts. The J gene is TRBJ1-4, the V gene TRBV4-2, with D perhaps matching TRBD1 (6 bases). Trimming took off 2 bases at V and 7 bases at J, with 14 bases between the two ends. Germline CDR1 is LGHNA and CDR2 is YNFKEQ. CDR3 length: 15 residues. The chain's CDR3 is CASSQYQGLSEKLFF. The CDR3, as DNA: TGTGCCAGCAGCCAATATCAGGGGTTGTCTGAAAAACTGTTTTTT.

This clonotype showed up many times. The gene calls are TRBV20-1 and TRBJ1-5; D perhaps matches TRBD1 (5 bases). V lost 1 base and J 6 bases, leaving 16 bases between the germline ends. This CDR3 has 15 residues. Germline assignment: CDR1 DFQATT and CDR2 SNEGSKA (reference sequence). CDR3 loop: CSARVGRDGSQPQHF. CDR3 DNA sequence: TGCAGTGCTAGAGTTGGCCGGGACGGGAGTCAGCCCCAGCATTTT.

The J gene is TRBJ2-5, the V gene TRBV5-1; TRBD2 matches at 9 bases. V lost 0 bases, J lost 3 bases, and 3 bases stayed unmatched. The CDR3 is 15 residues long. Germline V gives CDR1 SGHRS, CDR2 YFSETQ. CDR3 nucleotides: TGCGCCAGCAGCTTGGGGCGGGAGGGCGAAGAGACCCAGTACTTC. Protein: CASSLGREGEETQYF.